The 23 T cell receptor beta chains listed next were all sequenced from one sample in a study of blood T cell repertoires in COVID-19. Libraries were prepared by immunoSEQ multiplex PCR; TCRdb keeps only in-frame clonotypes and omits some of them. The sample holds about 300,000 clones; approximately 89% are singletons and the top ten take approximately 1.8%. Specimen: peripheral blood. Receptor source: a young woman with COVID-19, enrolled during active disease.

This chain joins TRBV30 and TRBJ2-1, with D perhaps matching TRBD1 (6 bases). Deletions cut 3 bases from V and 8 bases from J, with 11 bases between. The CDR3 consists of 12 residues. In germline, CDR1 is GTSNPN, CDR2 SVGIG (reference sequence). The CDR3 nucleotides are TGTGCCTGGAGCCAACAGGGATATGAGCAGTTCTTC. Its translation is CAWSQQGYEQFF.

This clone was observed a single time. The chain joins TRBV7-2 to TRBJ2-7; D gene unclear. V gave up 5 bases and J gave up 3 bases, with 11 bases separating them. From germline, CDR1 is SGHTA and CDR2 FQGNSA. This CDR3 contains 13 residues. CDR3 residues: CASSPSAVYEQYF. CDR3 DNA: TGTGCCAGCAGCCCCTCCGCGGTCTACGAGCAGTACTTC.

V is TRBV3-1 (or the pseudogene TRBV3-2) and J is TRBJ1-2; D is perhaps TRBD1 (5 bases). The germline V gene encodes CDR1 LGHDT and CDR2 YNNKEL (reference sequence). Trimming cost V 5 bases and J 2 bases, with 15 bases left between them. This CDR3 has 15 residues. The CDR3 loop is CASSLVQGNNYGYTF. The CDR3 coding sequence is TGTGCCAGCAGCTTGGTCCAGGGTAACAACTATGGCTACACCTTC.

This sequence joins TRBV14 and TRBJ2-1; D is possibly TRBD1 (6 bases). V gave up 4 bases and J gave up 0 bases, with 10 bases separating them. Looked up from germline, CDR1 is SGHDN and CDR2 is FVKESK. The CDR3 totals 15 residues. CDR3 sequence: CASSLLQGSYNEQFF. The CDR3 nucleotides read TGTGCCAGCAGCCTCCTACAGGGCTCCTACAATGAGCAGTTCTTC. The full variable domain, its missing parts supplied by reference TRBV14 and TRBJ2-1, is EAGVTQFPSHSVIEKGQTVTLRCDPISGHDNLYWYRRVMGKEIKFLLHFVKESKQDESGMPNNRFLAERTGGTYSTLKVQPAELEDSGVYFCASSLLQGSYNEQFFGPGTRLTVL.

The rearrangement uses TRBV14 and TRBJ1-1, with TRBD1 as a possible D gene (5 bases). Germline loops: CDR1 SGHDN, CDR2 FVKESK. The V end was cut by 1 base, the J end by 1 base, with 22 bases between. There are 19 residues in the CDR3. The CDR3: CASSQVSGAWVVGNTEAFF. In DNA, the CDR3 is TGTGCCAGCAGCCAAGTTTCTGGGGCCTGGGTAGTGGGGAACACTGAAGCTTTCTTT.

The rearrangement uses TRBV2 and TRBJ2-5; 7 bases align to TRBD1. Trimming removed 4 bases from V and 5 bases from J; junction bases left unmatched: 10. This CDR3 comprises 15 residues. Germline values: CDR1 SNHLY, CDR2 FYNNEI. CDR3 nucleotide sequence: TGTGCCAGCAGTGGCGGCCACGACAGGGTGGAGACCCAGTACTTC. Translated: CASSGGHDRVETQYF.

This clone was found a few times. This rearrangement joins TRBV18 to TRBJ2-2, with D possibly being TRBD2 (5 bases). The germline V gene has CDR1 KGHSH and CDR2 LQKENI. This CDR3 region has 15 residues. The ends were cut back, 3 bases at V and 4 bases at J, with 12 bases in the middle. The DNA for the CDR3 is TGTGCCAGCTCACCCGACTATGTCGGCACCGGGGAGCTGTTTTTT. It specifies CASSPDYVGTGELFF.

This chain's CDR3 is CASSVSTGDEKLFF. The CDR3 DNA follows: TGCGCCAGCAGCGTGTCAACAGGGGACGAAAAACTGTTTTTT. The chain has TRBV5-1 and TRBJ1-4, with 7 bases identical to TRBD1. There are 14 residues in the CDR3. Trimming took 4 bases from V and 8 from J; bases not matched to a gene: 8. Germline CDR1 reads SGHRS; CDR2 reads YFSETQ.

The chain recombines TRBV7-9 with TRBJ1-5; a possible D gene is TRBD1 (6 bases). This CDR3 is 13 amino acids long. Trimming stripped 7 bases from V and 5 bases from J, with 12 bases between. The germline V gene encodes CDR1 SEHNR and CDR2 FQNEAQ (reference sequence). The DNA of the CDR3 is TGTGCCAGCACCCTGGACAGCCATCAGCCCCAGCATTTT. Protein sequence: CASTLDSHQPQHF.

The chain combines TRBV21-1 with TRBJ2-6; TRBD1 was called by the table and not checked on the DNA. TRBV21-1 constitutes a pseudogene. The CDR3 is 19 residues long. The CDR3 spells CASSKDWDRTYPGANVLTF. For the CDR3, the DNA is TGTGCCAGCAGCAAGGATTGGGACAGAACCTACCCTGGGGCCAACGTCCTGACTTTC.

The CDR3 spells CASSSGAGSDTDTQYF. In DNA form, the CDR3 reads TGTGCCAGCAGCTCTGGAGCGGGGTCAGACACAGATACGCAGTATTTT. The rearrangement links TRBV5-4 to TRBJ2-3; 7 nucleotides match TRBD2. Germline lookup yields CDR1 SGHNT and CDR2 YYREEE (reference sequence). V shed 3 bases, J shed 2 bases, and the junction held 9 bases outside the gene matches. CDR3 length: 16 residues.

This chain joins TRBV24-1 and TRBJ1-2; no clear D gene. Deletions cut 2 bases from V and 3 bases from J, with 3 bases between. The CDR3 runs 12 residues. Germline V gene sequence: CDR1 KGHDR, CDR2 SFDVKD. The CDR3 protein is CATSDSDYGYTF. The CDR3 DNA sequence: TGTGCCACCAGTGATTCTGACTATGGCTACACCTTC.

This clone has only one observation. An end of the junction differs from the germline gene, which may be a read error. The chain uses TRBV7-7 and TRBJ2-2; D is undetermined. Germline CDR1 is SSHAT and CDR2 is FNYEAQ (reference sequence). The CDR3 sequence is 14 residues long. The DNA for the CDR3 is TGTGCTAGCAGCGTCGAGGCAAACGGCGGGGAGCTGTTTTTT. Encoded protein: CASSVEANGGELFF. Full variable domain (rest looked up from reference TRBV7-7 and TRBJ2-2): GAGVSQSPRYKVTKRGQDVTLRCDPISSHATLYWYQQALGQGPEFLTYFNYEAQPDKSGLPSDRFSAERPEGSISTLTIQRTEQRDSAMYRCASSVEANGGELFFGEGSRLTVL.

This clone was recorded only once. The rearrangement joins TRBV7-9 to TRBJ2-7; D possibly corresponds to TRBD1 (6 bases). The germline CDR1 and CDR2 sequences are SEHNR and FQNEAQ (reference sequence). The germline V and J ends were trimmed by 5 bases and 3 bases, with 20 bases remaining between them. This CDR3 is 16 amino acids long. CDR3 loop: CASSNSNRDNFYEQYF. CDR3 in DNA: TGTGCCAGCAGCAATTCAAACCGGGACAACTTCTACGAGCAGTACTTC.

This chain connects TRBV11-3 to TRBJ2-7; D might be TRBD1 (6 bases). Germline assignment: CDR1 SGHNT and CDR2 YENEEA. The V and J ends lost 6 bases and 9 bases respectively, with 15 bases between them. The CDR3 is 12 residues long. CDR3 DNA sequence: TGTGCCAGCAGTTTGGAGGACAGCCCGCAGTACTTC. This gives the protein CASSLEDSPQYF.

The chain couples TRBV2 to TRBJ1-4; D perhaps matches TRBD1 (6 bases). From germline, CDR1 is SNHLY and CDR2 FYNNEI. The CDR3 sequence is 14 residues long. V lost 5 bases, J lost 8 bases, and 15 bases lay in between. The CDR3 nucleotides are TGTGCCAGCAGTCCTACAGGGTTGGGGGAAAAACTGTTTTTT. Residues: CASSPTGLGEKLFF.

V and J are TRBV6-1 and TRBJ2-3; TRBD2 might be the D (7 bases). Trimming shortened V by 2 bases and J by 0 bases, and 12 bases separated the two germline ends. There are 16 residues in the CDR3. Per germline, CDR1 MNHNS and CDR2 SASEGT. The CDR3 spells CASSEFGGQSTDTQYF. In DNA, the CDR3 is TGTGCCAGCAGTGAATTCGGGGGGCAGAGCACAGATACGCAGTATTTT.

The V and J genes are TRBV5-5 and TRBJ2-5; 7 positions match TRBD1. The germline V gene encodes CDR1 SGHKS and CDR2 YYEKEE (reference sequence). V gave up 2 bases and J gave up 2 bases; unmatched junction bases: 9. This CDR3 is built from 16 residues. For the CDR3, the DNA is TGTGCCAGCAGCTTAGCCCCAAGGGACAGTCAAGAGACCCAGTACTTC. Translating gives CASSLAPRDSQETQYF. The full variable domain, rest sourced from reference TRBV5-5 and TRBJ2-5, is DAGVTQSPTHLIKTRGQQVTLRCSPISGHKSVSWYQQVLGQGPQFIFQYYEKEERGRGNFPDRFSARQFPNYSSELNVNALLLGDSALYLCASSLAPRDSQETQYFGPGTRLLVL.

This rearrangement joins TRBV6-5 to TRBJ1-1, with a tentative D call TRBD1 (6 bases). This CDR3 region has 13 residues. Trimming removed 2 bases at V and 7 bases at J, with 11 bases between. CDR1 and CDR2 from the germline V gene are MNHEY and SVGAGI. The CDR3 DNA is TGTGCCAGCAGTTACCGACGGACAGATGAAGCTTTCTTT. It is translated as CASSYRRTDEAFF.

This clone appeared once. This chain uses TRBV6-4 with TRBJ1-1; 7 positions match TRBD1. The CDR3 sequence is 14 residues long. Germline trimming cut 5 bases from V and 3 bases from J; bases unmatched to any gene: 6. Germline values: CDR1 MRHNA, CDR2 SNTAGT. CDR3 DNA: TGTGCCAGCAGTTTACTCAGGGGGGACACTGAAGCTTTCTTT. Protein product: CASSLLRGDTEAFF.

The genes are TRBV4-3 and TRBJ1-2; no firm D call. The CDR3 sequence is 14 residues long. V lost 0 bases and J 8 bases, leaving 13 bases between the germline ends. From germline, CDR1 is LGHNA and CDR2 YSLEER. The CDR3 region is CASSQEMGGYGYTF. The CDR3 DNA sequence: TGCGCCAGCAGCCAAGAGATGGGAGGTTACGGCTACACCTTC.

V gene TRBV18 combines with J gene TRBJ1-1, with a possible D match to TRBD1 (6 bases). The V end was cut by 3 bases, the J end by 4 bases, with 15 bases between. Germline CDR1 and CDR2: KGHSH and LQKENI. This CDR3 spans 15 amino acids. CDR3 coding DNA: TGTGCCAGCTCACCGGTCTCAGGGGCTGGCACTGAAGCTTTCTTT. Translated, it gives CASSPVSGAGTEAFF.

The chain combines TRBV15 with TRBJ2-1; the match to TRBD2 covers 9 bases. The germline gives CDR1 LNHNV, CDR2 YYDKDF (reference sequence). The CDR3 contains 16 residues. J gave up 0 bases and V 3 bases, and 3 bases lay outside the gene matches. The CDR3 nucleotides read TGTGCCACCAGCAGGCCGGGACTAGCCTCCTACAATGAGCAGTTCTTC. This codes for CATSRPGLASYNEQFF.